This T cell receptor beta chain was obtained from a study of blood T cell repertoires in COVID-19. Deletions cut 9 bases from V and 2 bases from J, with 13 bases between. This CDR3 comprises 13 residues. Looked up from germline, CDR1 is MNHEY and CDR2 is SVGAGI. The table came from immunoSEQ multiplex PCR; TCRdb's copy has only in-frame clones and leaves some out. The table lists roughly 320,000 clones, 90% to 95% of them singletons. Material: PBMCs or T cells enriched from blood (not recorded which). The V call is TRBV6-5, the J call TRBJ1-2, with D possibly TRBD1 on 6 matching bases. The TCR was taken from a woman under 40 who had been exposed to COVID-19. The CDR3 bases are TGTGCCAGTGGGGGCAGGGCAAACTATGGCTACACCTTC. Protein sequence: CASGGRANYGYTF.